These 20 T cell receptor beta chains originate from one sample sequenced in a study of T-cell reconstitution after alpha-beta-depleted transplantation in children (dated by TCRdb to 2015 to 2016). The method was PCR. Reads for this sample came from an Illumina HiSeq 2500. To normalize quantification of the TCRbeta repertoire, the TCR libraries were built with molecular barcoding that relied on unique molecular identifiers. TCRdb itself trimmed the public reads at Q25 with fastp, ran MiXCR and retained productive beta chains. Rows with one shared CDR3 protein collapse into an entry with the most common genes and DNA. The sample table holds around 240,000 distinct CDR3 sequences, of which around 7.8% were seen once. 6% to 7% of the sample lies in the top ten. The treatment or condition label on this specimen signifies: allogeneic hematopoietic cell transplantation with graft depleted of TCRalphabeta T cells and CD19 B cells.

The sequenced sample was PBMCs, mostly from graft donor cells, obtained 180 days after TCRalphabeta/CD19-depleted stem cell transplant. All receptors derive from a male patient younger than 18 who had a stem cell transplant for acute lymphoblastic leukemia, so the T cells may come from the graft donor.

At least ten counts were recorded for this clonotype. The V call is TRBV29-1, the J call TRBJ2-7; the match to TRBD1 covers 9 bases. V gave up 5 bases and J gave up 2 bases; unmatched junction bases: 4. CDR1 SQVTM and CDR2 ANQGSEA come from the germline V gene. The length of the CDR3 is 13 residues. The DNA for the CDR3 is TGCAGCGTTTCGGGACAGGGAACCTACGAGCAGTACTTC. Protein: CSVSGQGTYEQYF.

Remarks on this clonotype: A much larger clone lies a single base off, so this may be a read error. J is TRBJ1-2 and V is TRBV6-6, with D tentatively TRBD1 (6 bases). The CDR3 contains 11 residues. The V and J ends lost 8 bases and 10 bases respectively, with 14 bases between them. Per germline, CDR1 MNHNY and CDR2 SVGAGI (reference sequence). CDR3 nucleotides: TGTGCCAGCTTACAGGGATCCGACTACACCTTC. This gives the protein CASLQGSDYTF.

This clonotype was seen many times. The chain recombines TRBV12-3 or TRBV12-4 with TRBJ2-2; D ambiguous. This CDR3 has 10 amino acids. The germline V and J ends were trimmed by 6 bases and 8 bases, with 4 bases remaining between them. CDR3 sequence (DNA): TGTGCCAGCAGCCGGGGGGAGCTGTTTTTT. Its translation: CASSRGELFF.

This clonotype was seen a few times. The chain carries TRBV12-3 or TRBV12-4 and TRBJ2-7; 7 nucleotides align to TRBD1. J gave up 7 bases and V 6 bases, and 9 bases lay outside the gene matches. This CDR3 contains 13 residues. The CDR3 region has the DNA TGTGCCAGCAGCGTAAGGGGGCAGGTTGAGCAGTACTTC. This codes for CASSVRGQVEQYF.

Concerning this clonotype: A much larger clonotype is one base distant, so this may be a read error. The chain joins TRBV3-1 to TRBJ2-1, with D perhaps TRBD1 (5 bases). With 4 bases removed from V and 5 bases from J, the gap between germline ends came to 18 bases. The germline gives CDR1 LGHDT, CDR2 YNNKEL (reference sequence). This CDR3 spans 16 amino acids. CDR3 protein: CASSPSRQGTHNEQFF. CDR3 coding DNA: TGTGCCAGCAGCCCAAGCCGGCAGGGTACACACAATGAGCAGTTCTTC.

This clonotype was observed many times. The V gene is TRBV4-1, the J gene TRBJ2-2, with a weak D call TRBD1 (5 bases). The CDR3 runs to 13 residues. Germline CDR1 reads MGHRA; CDR2 reads YSYEKL. Trimming pared 4 bases from V and 8 bases from J, leaving 11 bases between. CDR3 in amino acids: CASSLIGAGELFF. The CDR3 nucleotides are TGCGCCAGCAGCCTCATTGGGGCTGGGGAGCTGTTTTTT.

This clonotype was counted at least ten times. The chain carries TRBV12-3 or TRBV12-4 and TRBJ1-2, with 9 bases matching TRBD1. Trimming cost V 5 bases and J 8 bases; bases outside gene matches: 9. The CDR3 runs 14 residues. CDR3 in DNA: TGTGCCAGCAGTAGCCGGGACAGGGTAGGGGGCTACACCTTC. Amino acids: CASSSRDRVGGYTF.

This clonotype came up many times. The V and J genes are TRBV10-3 and TRBJ2-7, with D hard to call. Germline lookup yields CDR1 ENHRY and CDR2 SYGVKD. V lost 3 bases and J 4 bases, leaving 16 bases between the germline ends. This CDR3 has 15 amino acids. CDR3 DNA: TGTGCCATCAGTGACCCGAGCAGCTGGATGTACGAGCAGTACTTC. Its protein product is CAISDPSSWMYEQYF.

This clonotype was recorded at least ten times. V and J are TRBV4-3 and TRBJ2-1, with 7 bases that match TRBD2. Germline assignment: CDR1 LGHNA and CDR2 YSLEER. This CDR3 is 14 amino acids long. The junction had 5 bases not matched to a gene; V was cut back by 1 base and J by 8 bases. The CDR3 region is CASSQARGDDEQFF. The DNA for the CDR3 is TGCGCCAGCAGCCAAGCCCGGGGGGACGATGAGCAGTTCTTC.

The sample holds many counts of this clonotype. The chain has TRBV3-1 and TRBJ1-1; TRBD1 aligns across 7 bases. The V gene's germline CDR1 is LGHDT and CDR2 YNNKEL (reference sequence). The ends lost 4 bases at V and 6 bases at J; junction bases unmatched: 8. This CDR3 contains 14 residues. CDR3 nucleotides: TGTGCCAGCAGCCGAGGACAGGCCGTTTCTGAAGCTTTCTTT. Residues: CASSRGQAVSEAFF.

This clonotype occurred many times. Here the CDR3 reads CASRFVSTGELFF. In DNA form, the CDR3 reads TGTGCCAGCAGATTTGTATCTACCGGGGAGCTGTTTTTT. The rearrangement uses TRBV5-6 and TRBJ2-2; D is undetermined. The CDR3 contains 13 residues. Germline assignment: CDR1 SGHDT and CDR2 YYEEEE. The V end was cut by 5 bases, the J end by 5 bases, with 10 bases between.

In this sample, this clonotype turned up many times. This chain uses TRBV29-1 with TRBJ2-6; no definite D call. The CDR3 has 12 residues. Germline V gene sequence: CDR1 SQVTM, CDR2 ANQGSEA. Between the trimmed V and J ends, which lost 6 bases and 0 bases, there was a span of 3 bases. The CDR3 sequence is CSVISGANVLTF. The CDR3 region has the DNA TGCAGCGTGATCTCTGGGGCCAACGTCCTGACTTTC.

As concerns this clonotype: This may be a read error: a much more frequent sequence differs by one nucleotide. J is TRBJ2-7 and V is TRBV19; D perhaps matches TRBD1 (5 bases). This CDR3 has 14 amino acids. CDR1 LNHDA and CDR2 SQIVND come from the germline V gene (reference sequence). Here the CDR3 DNA reads TGTGCCAGTAAGAAGGGGCCGGGCCCCTACGACCAGTACTTC. Translation gives CASKKGPGPYDQYF.

This chain links TRBV5-4 with TRBJ2-3; 13 nucleotides line up with TRBD2. Germline CDR1 is SGHNT and CDR2 is YYREEE (reference sequence). The CDR3 spans 16 residues. Trimming took 4 bases from V and 5 from J; bases not matched to a gene: 7. The CDR3 region has the DNA TGTGCCAGCAGCCCTACTAGCGGGAGGGCCCAAGATACGCAGTATTTT. It encodes CASSPTSGRAQDTQYF. Full variable domain (remainder filled in from reference TRBV5-4 and TRBJ2-3): ETGVTQSPTHLIKTRGQQVTLRCSSQSGHNTVSWYQQALGQGPQFIFQYYREEENGRGNFPPRFSGLQFPNYSSELNVNALELDDSALYLCASSPTSGRAQDTQYFGPGTRLTVL.

This clonotype has at least ten counts. J is TRBJ2-3 and V is TRBV4-2, with 8 bases lining up with TRBD2. In germline, CDR1 is LGHNA, CDR2 YNFKEQ. This CDR3 is built from 18 residues. The V gene end was trimmed by 1 base and the J gene end by 5 bases; junction bases not matched to a gene: 14. The CDR3 sequence: CASSQAHSTGGSRDTQYF. The CDR3 nucleotides are TGTGCCAGCAGCCAAGCCCACTCAACGGGGGGGTCCAGAGATACGCAGTATTTT.

This clonotype was recorded many times. The J gene is TRBJ2-1, the V gene TRBV28; a possible D gene is TRBD2 (6 bases). This CDR3 spans 16 amino acids. V gave up 7 bases and J gave up 8 bases, with 24 bases separating them. The germline CDR1 and CDR2 sequences are MDHEN and SYDVKM. In DNA form, the CDR3 reads TGTGCCAGCACCGTGTATATCCCGGGAGAGCAAGATGAGCAGTTCTTC. Amino acids: CASTVYIPGEQDEQFF.

This clonotype was recorded many times. The chain employs TRBV20-1 and TRBJ1-2; tentative D call: TRBD1 (6 bases). Deletions cut 3 bases from V and 3 bases from J, with 26 bases between. CDR1 and CDR2 (germline): DFQATT, SNEGSKA (reference sequence). The CDR3 is made up of 18 amino acids. For the CDR3, the DNA is TGCAGTGCTAGGGGATTAGGACAGAATACCCCTACATACTATGGCTACACCTTC. It encodes CSARGLGQNTPTYYGYTF.

This clonotype was recorded at least ten times. V usage is TRBV21-1 and J usage is TRBJ2-6; TRBD1 reflects the table's D call only, with no check against the DNA. TRBV21-1 is a documented pseudogene. The CDR3 runs to 19 residues. CDR3 amino acids: CATGEERDTYDSGANVLTF. In DNA, the CDR3 is TGTGCCACCGGGGAAGAAAGGGACACCTATGACTCTGGGGCCAACGTCCTGACTTTC.

This clonotype was observed a handful of times. CDR3 sequence reads: CASTMSGHGDTQYF. In DNA form, the CDR3 reads TGTGCCAGCACGATGTCGGGACACGGGGATACGCAGTATTTT. This chain links TRBV27 with TRBJ2-3; a weak D match, TRBD1 (6 bases). V gave up 7 bases and J gave up 6 bases, with 17 bases separating them. CDR3 length: 14 residues. Germline CDR1 is MNHEY and CDR2 is SMNVEV (reference sequence).

This clonotype appeared many times. The CDR3 sequence is CASSLIAGAYNEQFF. The CDR3 bases are TGTGCCAGCAGTTTAATAGCGGGAGCATACAATGAGCAGTTCTTC. The chain joins TRBV12-3 or TRBV12-4 to TRBJ2-1; 9 bases are a match to TRBD2. Trimming cost V 2 bases and J 4 bases; bases outside gene matches: 3. The length of the CDR3 is 15 residues.